The 11 T cell receptor beta chains listed next were all sequenced from one sample in a study of blood T cell repertoires in COVID-19. Sequenced by immunoSEQ multiplex PCR; TCRdb stores in-frame clones only, minus some. In the table there are tens of thousands of clones, over 75% of which are singletons. The source material was peripheral blood. These receptors all come from a woman older than 75 with acute or convalescent COVID-19.

V is TRBV5-6 and J is TRBJ2-7; tentative D call: TRBD2 (5 bases). Looked up from germline, CDR1 is SGHDT and CDR2 is YYEEEE. The V end was cut by 7 bases, the J end by 0 bases, with 14 bases between. The CDR3 runs to 14 residues. The CDR3 sequence: CASGPRADSYEQYF. As DNA, the CDR3 is TGTGCCAGCGGACCCCGAGCGGACTCCTACGAGCAGTACTTC.

This chain links TRBV5-6 with TRBJ1-5, with 7 positions matching TRBD1. Germline CDR1 SGHDT, CDR2 YYEEEE. After removal of 1 base from V and 7 bases from J, the junction contained 8 bases not matched to a gene. The length of the CDR3 is 15 residues. The CDR3 loop reads CASSLWQGVVQPQHF. For the CDR3, the DNA is TGTGCCAGCAGCTTGTGGCAGGGGGTTGTCCAGCCCCAGCATTTT.

The chain recombines TRBV14 with TRBJ2-1, with TRBD2 matching 9 bases. CDR3 length: 17 residues. CDR1 is SGHDN and CDR2 is FVKESK in the germline V gene. The ends lost 0 bases at V and 3 bases at J; junction bases unmatched: 6. The CDR3 loop is CASSQDPTSGGYNEQFF. CDR3 DNA: TGTGCCAGCAGCCAAGATCCGACTAGCGGTGGCTACAATGAGCAGTTCTTC.

The V call is TRBV4-3, the J call TRBJ1-1, with 11 bases lining up with TRBD1. Germline CDR1 and CDR2: LGHNA and YSLEER. The CDR3 totals 14 residues. V gave up 4 bases and J gave up 4 bases; unmatched junction bases: 2. Written as DNA, the CDR3 is TGCGCCAGCAGCCTTGGGACAGGGGGCACTGAAGCTTTCTTT. Protein: CASSLGTGGTEAFF.

The CDR3 region has the DNA TGTGCCAGCAGAACTACAGGGGTGCATGGCTACACCTTC. It specifies CASRTTGVHGYTF. V is TRBV7-2 and J is TRBJ1-2, with 7 bases matching TRBD1. V dropped 6 bases and J dropped 6; count of bases not matched to a gene: 7. The CDR3 extends over 13 amino acids. Looked up from germline, CDR1 is SGHTA and CDR2 is FQGNSA.

The chain uses TRBV7-8 and TRBJ1-2; TRBD1 might be the D (5 bases). CDR1 and CDR2 from the germline V gene are SGHVS and FQNEAQ. V lost 1 base and J lost 4, with 10 bases in between. The CDR3 is 14 amino acids. CDR3 coding DNA: TGTGCCAGCAGCTTAGGGGGGGAGATCTATGGCTACACCTTC. Amino acid sequence: CASSLGGEIYGYTF.

This chain links TRBV9 with TRBJ1-2, with 10 nucleotides matching TRBD1. Germline V lookup: CDR1 SGDLS, CDR2 YYNGEE. The CDR3 totals 15 residues. V gave up 4 bases and J gave up 4 bases; unmatched junction bases: 7. In DNA form, the CDR3 reads TGTGCCAGCAGCCCCCGGGACAGGGGCGCCTATGGCTACACCTTC. It yields the protein CASSPRDRGAYGYTF.

This rearrangement joins TRBV7-8 to TRBJ2-3; D may correspond to TRBD1 or TRBD2 (6 bases each). The V gene lost 5 bases and the J gene lost 0 bases, with 12 bases spanning the gap. This CDR3 has 15 residues. Germline V gene lookup returns CDR1 SGHVS and CDR2 FQNEAQ. The CDR3 sequence is CASSRGGGSTDTQYF. The DNA of the CDR3 is TGTGCCAGCAGCCGAGGAGGGGGAAGCACAGATACGCAGTATTTT.

The chain has TRBV19 and TRBJ1-5; weak D call: TRBD1 (5 bases). Per the germline V gene, CDR1 is LNHDA and CDR2 is SQIVND (reference sequence). This CDR3 is built from 13 residues. V was pared by 2 bases and J by 6 bases, with 8 bases between. CDR3 amino acids: CASSISGAQPQHF. DNA for the CDR3: TGTGCCAGTAGTATATCTGGGGCTCAGCCCCAGCATTTT.

This sequence joins TRBV7-2 and TRBJ1-6; a possible D gene is TRBD1 (6 bases). Germline values: CDR1 SGHTA, CDR2 FQGNSA. The CDR3 sequence is 15 residues long. Trimming left V 1 base short and J 9 bases short, with 13 bases between. Here the CDR3 reads CASSLETRGGSPLHF. In DNA, the CDR3 is TGTGCCAGCAGCTTAGAAACGAGAGGGGGTTCACCCCTCCACTTT.

V gene TRBV20-1 combines with J gene TRBJ2-5; 9 positions match TRBD1. The CDR3 has 14 amino acids. The V segment lost 6 bases and the J segment 1 base; nucleotides outside the gene matches: 6. Germline CDR1 and CDR2: DFQATT and SNEGSKA (reference sequence). In DNA form, the CDR3 reads TGCAGTGCCAGTCCGGGACAGGGCCAAGAGACCCAGTACTTC. This codes for CSASPGQGQETQYF.